The present T cell receptor beta chain was sequenced within a study of blood T cell repertoires in COVID-19. Study-level information: The United States, Italy and Spain provided the acute and convalescent COVID-19 samples. PBMCs, B-cell-depleted T cells, or T cells provided the cDNA or gDNA that made up the material.

Authors' analysis steps: The authors estimated nucleated cell counts from reference gene primer amplification. The method was immunoSEQ multiplex PCR; TCRdb's version includes in-frame clones alone and lacks a portion of them. V and J calls and clone size are copied from that table; D and trimming were computed from the DNA. Among about 270,000 clones listed, roughly nine tenths were seen once. The CDR3 runs to 15 residues. The V gene's germline CDR1 is SGHTS and CDR2 YDEGEE. The V and J ends lost 5 bases and 2 bases, in that order; junction bases with no gene match: 4. The source is a man aged 35-49 years with active or convalescent COVID-19. The sample consisted of peripheral blood. This sequence joins TRBV5-8 and TRBJ2-7, with 13 bases aligning to TRBD2. CDR3 sequence reads: CASSILAGGPYEQYF. CDR3 nucleotide sequence: TGTGCCAGCAGTATACTAGCGGGAGGGCCCTACGAGCAGTACTTC.